The next 9 T cell receptor beta chains were all read from a single sample in a study of T cell responses to AZD1222 COVID-19 vaccine. Assay used: immunoSEQ multiplex PCR; TCRdb lists only in-frame clones, some missing. The sample holds 40,000 to 45,000 clones, approximately 83% seen once. Material: peripheral blood, obtained on day 0 of AZD1222 vaccination. All receptors derive from an adult in good health.

This chain joins TRBV5-4 and TRBJ1-1, with 7 bases lining up with TRBD1. The CDR3 length is 17 residues. CDR1 and CDR2 from the germline V gene are SGHNT and YYREEE (reference sequence). Trimming removed 3 bases from V and 4 bases from J; junction bases left unmatched: 15. In DNA form, the CDR3 reads TGTGCCAGCAGCTCCGGAGGGGCAGGGGGGCGCTTCACTGAAGCTTTCTTT. Translated: CASSSGGAGGRFTEAFF.

This clone has only a few counts. The V call is TRBV13, the J call TRBJ1-2; no reliable D call. V was clipped by 4 bases and J by 4 bases, with 13 bases between them. This CDR3 comprises 14 residues. Germline V lookup: CDR1 PRHDT, CDR2 FYEKMQ (reference sequence). The CDR3 sequence is CASSSGTLTYGYTF. CDR3 nucleotides: TGTGCCAGCAGCTCCGGAACTCTGACCTATGGCTACACCTTC.

The chain is built from TRBV3-1 (or the pseudogene TRBV3-2) and TRBJ2-5; TRBD2 matches 7 bases. In germline, CDR1 is LGHDT, CDR2 YNNKEL (reference sequence). After removal of 6 bases from V and 1 base from J, the junction contained 8 bases not matched to a gene. This CDR3 has 15 residues. The CDR3 here is CASRWGGSLQETQYF. The CDR3 bases are TGTGCCAGCAGGTGGGGGGGGAGCCTCCAAGAGACCCAGTACTTC.

This clone was seen a few times. The V and J genes are TRBV19 and TRBJ1-1; 7 bases line up with TRBD1. The length of the CDR3 is 16 residues. J was trimmed by 2 bases and V by 4 bases; bases with no gene match: 10. Germline CDR1 and CDR2: LNHDA and SQIVND (reference sequence). CDR3 protein: CASSTRQGVVNTEAFF. CDR3 in DNA: TGTGCCAGTAGTACCCGCCAGGGGGTAGTAAACACTGAAGCTTTCTTT.

The J gene is TRBJ2-7, the V gene TRBV18; 8 bases map to TRBD2. The CDR3 consists of 13 residues. Trimming removed 6 bases from V and 8 bases from J; junction bases left unmatched: 9. Germline CDR1 and CDR2: KGHSH and LQKENI. The CDR3 spells CASSPTGGAKQYF. CDR3 DNA sequence: TGTGCCAGCTCTCCAACCGGGGGGGCTAAGCAGTACTTC.

The chain links TRBV18 to TRBJ2-1; 9 bases line up with TRBD1. Germline assignment: CDR1 KGHSH and CDR2 LQKENI. Unmatched junction bases numbered 14, after V lost 10 bases and J lost 4 bases. This CDR3 contains 16 residues. This CDR3 reads CATQARGDRDYNEQFF. Written as DNA, the CDR3 is TGTGCCACCCAGGCACGGGGGGACAGGGATTACAATGAGCAGTTCTTC. Based on the CDR3 plus reference TRBV18 and TRBJ2-1, the full variable domain is NAGVMQNPRHLVRRRGQEARLRCSPMKGHSHVYWYRQLPEEGLKFMVYLQKENIIDESGMPKERFSAEFPKEGPSILRIQQVVRGDSAAYFCATQARGDRDYNEQFFGPGTRLTVL.

V and J are TRBV7-2 and TRBJ2-5; possible D gene TRBD1, 5 bases. Germline assignment: CDR1 SGHTA and CDR2 FQGNSA. This CDR3 region has 14 residues. Trimming left V 5 bases short and J 3 bases short, with 13 bases between. CDR3 in amino acids: CASSLRGREETQYF. Written as DNA, the CDR3 is TGTGCCAGCAGCCTTAGGGGCCGGGAAGAGACCCAGTACTTC. Based on the CDR3 plus reference TRBV7-2 and TRBJ2-5, the full variable domain is GAGVSQSPSNKVTEKGKDVELRCDPISGHTALYWYRQSLGQGLEFLIYFQGNSAPDKSGLPSDRFSAERTGGSVSTLTIQRTQQEDSAVYLCASSLRGREETQYFGPGTRLLVL.

The V call is TRBV6-5, the J call TRBJ1-6; D may be TRBD1 (5 bases). The CDR3 consists of 14 residues. V gave up 4 bases and J gave up 7 bases, with 11 bases separating them. The germline CDR1 and CDR2 sequences are MNHEY and SVGAGI. The CDR3 region has the DNA TGTGCCAGCAGTTGGGACGGTCCCAATTCACCCCTCCACTTT. Translated, it gives CASSWDGPNSPLHF.

The chain recombines TRBV30 with TRBJ1-1; D is possibly TRBD1 (6 bases). This CDR3 is 13 amino acids long. Germline V gene sequence: CDR1 GTSNPN, CDR2 SVGIG (reference sequence). The V end was cut by 0 bases, the J end by 4 bases, with 9 bases between. The CDR3 loop is CAWSVTGFTEAFF. CDR3 nucleotide sequence: TGTGCCTGGAGTGTCACAGGGTTCACTGAAGCTTTCTTT.